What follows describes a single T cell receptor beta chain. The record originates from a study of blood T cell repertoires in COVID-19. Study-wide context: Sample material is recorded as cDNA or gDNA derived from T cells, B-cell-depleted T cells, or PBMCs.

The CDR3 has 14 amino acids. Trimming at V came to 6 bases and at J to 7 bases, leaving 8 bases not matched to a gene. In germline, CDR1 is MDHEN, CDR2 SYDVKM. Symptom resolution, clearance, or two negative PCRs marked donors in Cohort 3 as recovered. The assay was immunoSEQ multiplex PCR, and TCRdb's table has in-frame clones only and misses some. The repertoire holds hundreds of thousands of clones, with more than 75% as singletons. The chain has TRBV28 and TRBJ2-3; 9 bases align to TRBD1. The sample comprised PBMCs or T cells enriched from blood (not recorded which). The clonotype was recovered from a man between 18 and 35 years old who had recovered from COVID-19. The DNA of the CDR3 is TGTGCCAGCAGGACGGGACAGGGATGGCATACGCAGTATTTT. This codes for CASRTGQGWHTQYF.